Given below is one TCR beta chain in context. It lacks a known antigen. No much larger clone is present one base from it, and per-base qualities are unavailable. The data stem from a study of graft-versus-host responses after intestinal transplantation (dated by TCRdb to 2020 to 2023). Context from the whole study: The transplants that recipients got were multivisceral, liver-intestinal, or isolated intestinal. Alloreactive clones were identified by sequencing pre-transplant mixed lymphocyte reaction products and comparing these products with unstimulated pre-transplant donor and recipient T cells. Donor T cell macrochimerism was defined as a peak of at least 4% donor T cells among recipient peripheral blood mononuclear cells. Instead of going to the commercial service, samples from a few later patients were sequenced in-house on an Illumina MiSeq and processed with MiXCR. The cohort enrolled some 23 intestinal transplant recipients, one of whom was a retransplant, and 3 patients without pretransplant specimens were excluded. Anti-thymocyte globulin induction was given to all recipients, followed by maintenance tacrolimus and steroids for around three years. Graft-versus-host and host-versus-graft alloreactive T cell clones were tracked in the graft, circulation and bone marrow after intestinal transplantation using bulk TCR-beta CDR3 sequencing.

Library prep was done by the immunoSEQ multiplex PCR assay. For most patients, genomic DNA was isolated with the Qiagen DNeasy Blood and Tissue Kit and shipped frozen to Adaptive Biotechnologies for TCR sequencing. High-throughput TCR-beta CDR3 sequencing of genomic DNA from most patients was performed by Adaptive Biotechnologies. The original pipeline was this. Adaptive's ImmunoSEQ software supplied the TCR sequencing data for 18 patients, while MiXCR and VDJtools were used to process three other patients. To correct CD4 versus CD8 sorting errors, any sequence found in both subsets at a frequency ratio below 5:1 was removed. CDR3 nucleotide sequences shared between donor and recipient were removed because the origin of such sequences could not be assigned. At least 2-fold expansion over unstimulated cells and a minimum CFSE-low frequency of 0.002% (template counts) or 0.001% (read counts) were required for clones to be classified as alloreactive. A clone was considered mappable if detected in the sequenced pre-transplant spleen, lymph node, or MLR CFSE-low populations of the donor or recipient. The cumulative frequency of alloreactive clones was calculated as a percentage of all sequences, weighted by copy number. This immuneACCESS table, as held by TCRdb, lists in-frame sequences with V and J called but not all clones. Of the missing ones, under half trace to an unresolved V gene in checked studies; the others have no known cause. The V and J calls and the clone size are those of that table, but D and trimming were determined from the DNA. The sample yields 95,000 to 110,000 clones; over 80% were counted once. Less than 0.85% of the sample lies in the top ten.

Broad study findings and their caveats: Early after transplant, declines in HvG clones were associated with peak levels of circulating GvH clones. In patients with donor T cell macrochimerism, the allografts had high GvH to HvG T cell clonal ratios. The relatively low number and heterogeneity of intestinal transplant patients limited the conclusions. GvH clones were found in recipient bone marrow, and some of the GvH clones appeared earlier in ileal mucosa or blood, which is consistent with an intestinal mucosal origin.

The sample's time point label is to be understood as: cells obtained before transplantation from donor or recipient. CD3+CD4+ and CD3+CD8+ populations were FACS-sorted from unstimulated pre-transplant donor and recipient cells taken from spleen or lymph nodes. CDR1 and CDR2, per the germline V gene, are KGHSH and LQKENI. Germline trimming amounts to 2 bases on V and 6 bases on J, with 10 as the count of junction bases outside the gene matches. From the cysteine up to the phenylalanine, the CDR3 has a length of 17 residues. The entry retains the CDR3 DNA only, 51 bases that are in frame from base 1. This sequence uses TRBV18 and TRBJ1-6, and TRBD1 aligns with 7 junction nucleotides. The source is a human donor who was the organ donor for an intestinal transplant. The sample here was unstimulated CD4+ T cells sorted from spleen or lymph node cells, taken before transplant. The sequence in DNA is TGTGCCAGCTCACCAGGGAACCAGGGGGACTTTAATTCACCCCTCCACTTT. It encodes CASSPGNQGDFNSPLHF.